This T cell receptor beta chain was identified in a study of T cells in localized non-small cell lung cancer. Study-level findings and limits: Adjacent lung had a median roughly 58 of the 100 largest tumor clones. With higher T cell density in blood came longer overall survival.

Of note for this clone: Its antigen is not identified.

Method: immunoSEQ multiplex PCR; TCRdb's copy keeps in-frame clones and lacks some. The sample shows roughly 32,000 clones, approximately 91% of them seen only once. The germline CDR1 and CDR2 sequences are GTSNPN and SVGIG (reference sequence). The junction had 9 bases not matched to a gene; V was cut back by 2 bases and J by 13 bases. The CDR3 runs 13 residues. The sequencing here drew on peripheral blood mononuclear cells, taken before any cancer treatment. The sequence was collected from a woman aged 35 to 75 with stage III lung adenocarcinoma. J is TRBJ2-5 and V is TRBV30; 11 bases are a match to TRBD2. In DNA, the CDR3 is TGTGCCTGGAGTCCGGGACTAGCGGTTGGGCGGTACTTC. Amino acid sequence: CAWSPGLAVGRYF.